The next 3 T cell receptor beta chains were all read from a single sample in a study of CD8+ T cells in alopecia areata. RNA extraction and reverse transcription yielded cDNA as sequencing template. Sequenced by immunoSEQ multiplex PCR; TCRdb stores in-frame clones only, minus some. The sample yields 150,000 to 200,000 clones, just under 65% seen once. Treatment specified: oral pan-JAK inhibitor, 5-10 mg twice daily. Sequenced here: CD4+ T cells sorted from blood, sampled at approximately week 49, from a patient treated with tofacitinib. The receptors derive from a human donor with alopecia areata.

This clone was seen once. The CDR3 coding sequence is TGTGCCAGCAGCTCCTTGGATAGCTCCTACGAGCAGTACTTC. Residues: CASSSLDSSYEQYF. The chain is built from TRBV7-2 and TRBJ2-7, with no clear D. Between the trimmed V and J ends, which lost 4 bases and 0 bases, there was a span of 10 bases. The CDR3 contains 14 residues. Germline V gene lookup returns CDR1 SGHTA and CDR2 FQGNSA.

This chain links TRBV2 with TRBJ2-1, with D tentatively TRBD1 (5 bases). Trimming stripped 5 bases from V and 5 bases from J, with 10 bases between. This CDR3 spans 13 amino acids. Looked up from germline, CDR1 is SNHLY and CDR2 is FYNNEI. The CDR3 loop reads CASSLQVDNEQFF. Here the CDR3 DNA reads TGTGCCAGCAGTTTACAGGTGGACAATGAGCAGTTCTTC.

A word on this clone: In the same sample, other DNA sequences code for this CDR3. This rearrangement joins TRBV30 to TRBJ1-1; TRBD1 aligns across 7 bases. Germline-derived CDR1 and CDR2 are GTSNPN and SVGIG (reference sequence). This CDR3 region has 13 residues. Unmatched junction bases numbered 2, after V lost 2 bases and J lost 2 bases. The CDR3 reads CAWSYRGNTEAFF. Here the CDR3 DNA reads TGTGCCTGGAGTTACAGGGGAAACACTGAAGCTTTCTTT.